The rows below give T cell receptor beta chains drawn from one sample of a study of identifying expanded T cells in peripheral blood. The protocol was immunoSEQ multiplex PCR, while the TCRdb copy is restricted to in-frame clones and leaves out a portion. This sample has some 93,000 clones, with 88% found just once. The sample consisted of blood. Source of these receptors: a person aged 18 to 75 in good health. Both conserved end residues are part of each CDR3. A D gene is named only where the DNA matches it firmly. Clone size is stated in some rows and not others, as once, few, many or a class when expanded.

j_gene,abundance,v_gene,d_gene,CDR3nt,CDR3aa
TRBJ1-6,NA,TRBV6-1,TRBD1,TGTGCCAGCAGTGGGGACAGGGTGATTTCACCCCTCCACTTT,CASSGDRVISPLHF
TRBJ2-7,NA,TRBV15,TRBD1,TGTGCCACGACACTGGGACAGGGGCGCGAGCAGTACTTC,CATTLGQGREQYF
TRBJ2-1,NA,TRBV6-1,TRBD1,TGTGCCAGCAATTGGGACAGTCACAATGAGCAGTTCTTC,CASNWDSHNEQFF
TRBJ1-1,NA,TRBV18,NA,TGTGCCAGCTCCCCGGCCGAGTCCACTGAAGCTTTCTTT,CASSPAESTEAFF
TRBJ1-2,NA,TRBV4-1,NA,TGCGCCAGCAGCCAAGAGGGGTGGGCCCCTAACTATGGCTACACCTTC,CASSQEGWAPNYGYTF
TRBJ2-3,NA,TRBV10-3,NA,TGTGCCATCAGTGAGTCAGAAGATACGCAGTATTTT,CAISESEDTQYF
TRBJ1-4,NA,TRBV19,TRBD1,TGTGCCAGTAGTACCTCCCGGGACAGGGGTGGAAAACTGTTTTTT,CASSTSRDRGGKLFF
TRBJ1-3,NA,TRBV10-3,TRBD1,TGTGCCATCAGCACCGGGACAGGTATTGGAAACACCATATATTTT,CAISTGTGIGNTIYF
TRBJ2-7,NA,TRBV7-9,TRBD1,TGTGCCAGCAGCTGCCGTTACAGGGGGCTCTACGAGCAGTACTTC,CASSCRYRGLYEQYF
TRBJ1-1,NA,TRBV2,NA,TGTGCCAGCTTCCTGGGGGGGAGCGTGCCTTTCTTT,CASFLGGSVPFF
TRBJ2-2,NA,TRBV7-9,TRBD2,TGTGCCAGCAGTCACCCGGGACTAGCAACCACCGGGGAGCTGTTTTTT,CASSHPGLATTGELFF
TRBJ1-5,once,TRBV6-1,NA,TGTGCCAGCAGTGACGACCGGACGGGGGGCAATCAGCCCCAGCATTTT,CASSDDRTGGNQPQHF
TRBJ2-1,NA,TRBV10-2,NA,TGCGCCAGCAGTGAGTGGGGGACCTCGAAGTTCTTC,CASSEWGTSKFF
TRBJ2-1,NA,TRBV7-2,NA,TGTGCCAGCAGCTTTGGGCGGGGCAACAATGAGCAGTTCTTC,CASSFGRGNNEQFF
TRBJ2-1,NA,TRBV6-1,TRBD2,TGTGCCAGCAGTGAGGGGAGGGGAGGGGACAATGAGCAGTTCTTC,CASSEGRGGDNEQFF
TRBJ2-7,NA,TRBV4-3,NA,TGCGCCAGCAGCCAAACAGGGGGGGGAATGGGAGAGCAGTACTTC,CASSQTGGGMGEQYF
TRBJ2-4,NA,TRBV10-1,TRBD1,TGCGCCAGCAGTGAGTCGGGCAGGGGGTACATTCAGTACTTC,CASSESGRGYIQYF
TRBJ1-5,NA,TRBV5-5,NA,TGTGCCAGCAGCTTGGTGGATCAGCCCCAGCATTTT,CASSLVDQPQHF
TRBJ2-1,NA,TRBV19,TRBD2,TGTGCCAGTAGTATGGTGTTGGGGGGGGCCTACAATGAGCAGTTCTTC,CASSMVLGGAYNEQFF
TRBJ2-5,NA,TRBV7-2,NA,TGTGCCAGCAGCCCGCGCTTTAGAGGGGAAGAGACCCAGTACTTC,CASSPRFRGEETQYF
TRBJ1-5,NA,TRBV4-1,NA,TGCGCCAGCAGCCAAGATGGGGGCGTGCATCAGCCCCAGCATTTT,CASSQDGGVHQPQHF
TRBJ2-4,once,TRBV4-3,NA,TGCGCCAGCAGCCAAGAGATAGGCCCCCTGTACTTC,CASSQEIGPLYF
TRBJ2-2,few,TRBV5-1,NA,TGCGCCAGCAGCGTCACCGGGGAGCTGTTTTTT,CASSVTGELFF
TRBJ2-2,few,TRBV4-2,TRBD1,TGTGCCAGCAGCGCATTGACAGGGGACACCGGGGAGCTGTTTTTT,CASSALTGDTGELFF
TRBJ1-2,NA,TRBV27,NA,TGTGCCAGCAGTTCGCCTTTATCTAACTATGGCTACACCTTC,CASSSPLSNYGYTF
TRBJ1-5,NA,TRBV5-1,TRBD1,TGCGCCAGCAGCTCAGGGACAGAAAATCAGCCCCAGCATTTT,CASSSGTENQPQHF